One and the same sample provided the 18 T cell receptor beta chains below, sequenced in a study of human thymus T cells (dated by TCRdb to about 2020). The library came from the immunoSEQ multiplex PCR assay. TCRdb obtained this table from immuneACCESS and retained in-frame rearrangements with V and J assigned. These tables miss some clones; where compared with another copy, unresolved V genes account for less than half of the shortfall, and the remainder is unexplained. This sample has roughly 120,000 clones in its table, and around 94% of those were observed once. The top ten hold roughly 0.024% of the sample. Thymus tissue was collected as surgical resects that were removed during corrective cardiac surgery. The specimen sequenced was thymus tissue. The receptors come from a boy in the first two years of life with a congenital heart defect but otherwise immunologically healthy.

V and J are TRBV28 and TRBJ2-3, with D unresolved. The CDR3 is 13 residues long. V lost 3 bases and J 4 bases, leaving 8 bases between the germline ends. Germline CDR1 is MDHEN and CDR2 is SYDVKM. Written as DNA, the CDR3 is TGTGCCAGCAGTTTCCCCACCCCAGATACGCAGTATTTT. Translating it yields CASSFPTPDTQYF.

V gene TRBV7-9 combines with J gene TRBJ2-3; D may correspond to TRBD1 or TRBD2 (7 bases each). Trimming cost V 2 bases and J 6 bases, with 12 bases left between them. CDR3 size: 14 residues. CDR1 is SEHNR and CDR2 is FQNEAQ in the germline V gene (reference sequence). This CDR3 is CASSLTGEGDTQYF. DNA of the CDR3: TGTGCCAGCAGCTTAACAGGGGAGGGGGATACGCAGTATTTT.

The CDR3 sequence is CASGLLPVNQGPPPGDYYEQYF. As DNA, the CDR3 is TGTGCTAGTGGTTTGTTACCTGTTAATCAGGGGCCCCCCCCGGGCGACTACTACGAGCAGTACTTC. The rearrangement joins TRBV12-5 to TRBJ2-7; maybe TRBD1 (6 bases). The CDR3 is 22 residues long. V lost 2 bases and J lost 3, with 35 bases in between. Germline assignment: CDR1 LGHNT and CDR2 FRNRAP.

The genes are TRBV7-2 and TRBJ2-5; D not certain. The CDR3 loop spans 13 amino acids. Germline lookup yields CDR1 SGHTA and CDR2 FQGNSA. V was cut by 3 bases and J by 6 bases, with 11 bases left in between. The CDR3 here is CASSFNLTQTQYF. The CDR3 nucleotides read TGTGCCAGCAGCTTTAATCTCACGCAGACCCAGTACTTC.

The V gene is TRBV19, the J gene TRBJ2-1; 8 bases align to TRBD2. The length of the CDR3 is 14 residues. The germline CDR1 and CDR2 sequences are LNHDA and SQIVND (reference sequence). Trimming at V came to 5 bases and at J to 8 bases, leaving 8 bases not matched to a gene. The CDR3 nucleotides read TGTGCCAGTAGTCCGGCGGGGCGGGGGGATGAGCAGTTCTTC. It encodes CASSPAGRGDEQFF.

In nucleotides, the CDR3 is TGTGCCAGCAGGGGGGGACAGGGAAATGAAAAACTGTTTTTT. Its translation is CASRGGQGNEKLFF. The chain joins TRBV6-6 to TRBJ1-4, with 9 bases that match TRBD1. The CDR3 contains 14 residues. In germline, CDR1 is MNHNY, CDR2 SVGAGI (reference sequence). Losses at the gene ends were 6 bases for V and 5 bases for J; bases not matched to a gene: 4.

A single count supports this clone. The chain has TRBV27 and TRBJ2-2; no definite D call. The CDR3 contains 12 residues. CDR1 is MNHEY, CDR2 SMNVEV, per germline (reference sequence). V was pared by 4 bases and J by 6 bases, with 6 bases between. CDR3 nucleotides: TGTGCCAGCAGTTGTAGTTCCGGGGAGCTGTTTTTT. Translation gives CASSCSSGELFF.

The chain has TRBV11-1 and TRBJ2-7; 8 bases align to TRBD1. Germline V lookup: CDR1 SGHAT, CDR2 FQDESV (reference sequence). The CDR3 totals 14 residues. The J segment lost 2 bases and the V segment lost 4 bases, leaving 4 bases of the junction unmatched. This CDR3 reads CASSSDRGPYEQYF. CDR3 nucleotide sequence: TGTGCCAGCAGCTCTGACAGGGGACCCTACGAGCAGTACTTC. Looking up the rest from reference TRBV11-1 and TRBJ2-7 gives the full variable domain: EAEVAQSPRYKITEKSQAVAFWCDPISGHATLYWYRQILGQGPELLVQFQDESVVDDSQLPKDRFSAERLKGVDSTLKIQPAELGDSAMYLCASSSDRGPYEQYFGPGTRLTVT.

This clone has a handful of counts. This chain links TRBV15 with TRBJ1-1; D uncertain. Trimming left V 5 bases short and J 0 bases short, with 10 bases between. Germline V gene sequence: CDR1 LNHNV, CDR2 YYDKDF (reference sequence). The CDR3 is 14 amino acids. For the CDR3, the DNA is TGTGCCACCAGCCAACAAGACATGAACACTGAAGCTTTCTTT. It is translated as CATSQQDMNTEAFF. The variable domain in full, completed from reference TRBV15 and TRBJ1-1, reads DAMVIQNPRYQVTQFGKPVTLSCSQTLNHNVMYWYQQKSSQAPKLLFHYYDKDFNNEADTPDNFQSRRPNTSFCFLDIRSPGLGDTAMYLCATSQQDMNTEAFFGQGTRLTVV.

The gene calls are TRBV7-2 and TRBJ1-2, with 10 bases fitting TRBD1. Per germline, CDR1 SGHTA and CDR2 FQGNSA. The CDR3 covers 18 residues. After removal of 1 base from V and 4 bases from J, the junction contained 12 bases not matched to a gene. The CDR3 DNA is TGTGCCAGCAGCTTAGGACCGGGACAGGGGAAGGATAGCTATGGCTACACCTTC. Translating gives CASSLGPGQGKDSYGYTF.

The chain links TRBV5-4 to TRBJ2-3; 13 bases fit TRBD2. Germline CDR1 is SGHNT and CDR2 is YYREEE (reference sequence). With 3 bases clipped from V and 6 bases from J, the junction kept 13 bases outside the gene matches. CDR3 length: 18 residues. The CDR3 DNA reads TGTGCCAGCAGCTCCGGGGGACTAGCGGGGACATTGGGGGATACGCAGTATTTT. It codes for CASSSGGLAGTLGDTQYF.

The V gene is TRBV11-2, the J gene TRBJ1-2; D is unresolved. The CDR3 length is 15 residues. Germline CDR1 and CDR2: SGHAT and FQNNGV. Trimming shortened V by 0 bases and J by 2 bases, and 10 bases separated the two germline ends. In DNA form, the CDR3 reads TGTGCCAGCAGCTTAGAAAGGGTTTCGAACTATGGCTACACCTTC. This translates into CASSLERVSNYGYTF.

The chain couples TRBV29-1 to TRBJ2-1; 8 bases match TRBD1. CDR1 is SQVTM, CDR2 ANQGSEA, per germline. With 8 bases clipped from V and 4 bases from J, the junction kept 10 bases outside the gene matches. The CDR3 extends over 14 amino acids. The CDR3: CSMDAGTGYNEQFF. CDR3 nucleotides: TGCAGCATGGACGCTGGGACAGGATACAATGAGCAGTTCTTC.

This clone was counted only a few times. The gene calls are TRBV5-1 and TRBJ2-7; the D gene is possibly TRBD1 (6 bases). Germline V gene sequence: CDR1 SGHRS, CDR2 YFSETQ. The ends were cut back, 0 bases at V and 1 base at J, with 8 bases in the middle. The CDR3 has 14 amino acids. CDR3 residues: CASSLAGQSYEQYF. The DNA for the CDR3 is TGCGCCAGCAGCTTGGCTGGACAGTCCTACGAGCAGTACTTC.

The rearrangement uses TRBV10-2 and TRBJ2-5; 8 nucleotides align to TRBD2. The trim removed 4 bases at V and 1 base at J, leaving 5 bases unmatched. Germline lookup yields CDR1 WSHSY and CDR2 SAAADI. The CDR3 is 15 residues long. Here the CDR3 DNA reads TGCGCCAGCAGTGTAGCGGGGACGGTCCAAGAGACCCAGTACTTC. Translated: CASSVAGTVQETQYF.

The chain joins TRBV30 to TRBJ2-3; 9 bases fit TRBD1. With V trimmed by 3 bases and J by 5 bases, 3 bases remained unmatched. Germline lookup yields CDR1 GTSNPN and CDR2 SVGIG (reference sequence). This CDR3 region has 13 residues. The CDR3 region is CAWRTGGRDTQYF. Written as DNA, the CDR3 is TGTGCCTGGAGGACAGGGGGGAGAGATACGCAGTATTTT.

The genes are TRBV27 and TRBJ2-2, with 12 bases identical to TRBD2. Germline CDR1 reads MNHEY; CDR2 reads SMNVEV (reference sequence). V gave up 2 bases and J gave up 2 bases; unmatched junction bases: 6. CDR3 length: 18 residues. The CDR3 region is CASSLMPSGGANTGELFF. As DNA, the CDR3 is TGTGCCAGCAGTTTAATGCCTAGCGGGGGGGCCAACACCGGGGAGCTGTTTTTT.

Here the CDR3 DNA reads TGCGCCAGCAGACCGGCGACCGACGCTAACTATGGCTACACCTTC. This codes for CASRPATDANYGYTF. The chain carries TRBV5-1 and TRBJ1-2, with unresolved D. V lost 5 bases and J lost 0, with 14 bases in between. Germline V CDR1 and CDR2: SGHRS, YFSETQ. The CDR3 extends over 15 amino acids. Drawing the rest from reference TRBV5-1 and TRBJ1-2, the complete variable domain is KAGVTQTPRYLIKTRGQQVTLSCSPISGHRSVSWYQQTPGQGLQFLFEYFSETQRNKGNFPGRFSGRQFSNSRSEMNVSTLELGDSALYLCASRPATDANYGYTFGSGTRLTVV.